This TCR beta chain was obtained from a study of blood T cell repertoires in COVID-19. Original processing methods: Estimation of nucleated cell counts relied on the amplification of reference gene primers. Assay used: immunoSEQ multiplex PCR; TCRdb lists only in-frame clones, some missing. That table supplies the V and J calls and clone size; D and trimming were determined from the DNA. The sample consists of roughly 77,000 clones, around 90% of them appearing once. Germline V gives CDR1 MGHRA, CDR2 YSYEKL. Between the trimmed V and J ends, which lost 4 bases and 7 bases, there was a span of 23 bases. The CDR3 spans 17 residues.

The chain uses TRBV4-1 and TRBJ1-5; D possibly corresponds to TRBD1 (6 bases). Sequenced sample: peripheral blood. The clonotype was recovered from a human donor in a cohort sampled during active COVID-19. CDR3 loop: CASSRSFGGGRGQPQHF. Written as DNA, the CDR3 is TGCGCCAGCAGCCGATCATTCGGGGGGGGGCGAGGGCAGCCCCAGCATTTT.